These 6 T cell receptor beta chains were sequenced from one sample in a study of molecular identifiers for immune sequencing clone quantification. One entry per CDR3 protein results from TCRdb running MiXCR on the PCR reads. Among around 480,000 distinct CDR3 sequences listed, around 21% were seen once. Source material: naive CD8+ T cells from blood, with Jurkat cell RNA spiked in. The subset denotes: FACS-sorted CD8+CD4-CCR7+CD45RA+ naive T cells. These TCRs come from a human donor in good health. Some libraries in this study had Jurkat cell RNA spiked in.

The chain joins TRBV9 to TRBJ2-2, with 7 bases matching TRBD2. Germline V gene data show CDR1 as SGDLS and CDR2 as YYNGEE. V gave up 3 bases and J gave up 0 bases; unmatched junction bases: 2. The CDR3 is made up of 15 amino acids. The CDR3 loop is CASSDGTTNTGELFF. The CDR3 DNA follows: TGTGCCAGCAGCGACGGGACTACGAACACCGGGGAGCTGTTTTTT.

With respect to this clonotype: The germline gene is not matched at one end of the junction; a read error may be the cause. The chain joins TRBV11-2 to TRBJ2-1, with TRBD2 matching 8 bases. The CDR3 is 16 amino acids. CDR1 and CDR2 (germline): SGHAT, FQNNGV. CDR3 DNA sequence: TGTGCCAGCGGCTTAGAGCGGTTAGCGGGACGGGGTGAGCAGTCCTTC. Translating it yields CASGLERLAGRGEQSF.

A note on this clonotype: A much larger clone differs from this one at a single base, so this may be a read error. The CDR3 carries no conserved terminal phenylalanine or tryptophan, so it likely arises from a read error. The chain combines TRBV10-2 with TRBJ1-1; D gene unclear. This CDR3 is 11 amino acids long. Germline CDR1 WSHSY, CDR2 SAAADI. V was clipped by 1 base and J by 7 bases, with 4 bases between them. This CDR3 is CASSELYEAFL. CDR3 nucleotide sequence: TGCGCCAGCAGTGAGTTGTATGAAGCTTTCCTT.

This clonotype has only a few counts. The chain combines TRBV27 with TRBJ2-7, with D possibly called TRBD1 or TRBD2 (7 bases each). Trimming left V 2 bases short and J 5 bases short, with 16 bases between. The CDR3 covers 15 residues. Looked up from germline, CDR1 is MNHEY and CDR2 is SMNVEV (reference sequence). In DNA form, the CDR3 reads TGTGCCAGCAGTTTAAGGTCAGGGGGGGCCCACGAGCAGTACTTC. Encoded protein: CASSLRSGGAHEQYF.

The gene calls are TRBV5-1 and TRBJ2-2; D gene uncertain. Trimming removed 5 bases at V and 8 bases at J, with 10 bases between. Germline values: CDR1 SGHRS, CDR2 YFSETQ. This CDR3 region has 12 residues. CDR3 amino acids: CASRGPGGELFF. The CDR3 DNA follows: TGCGCCAGCAGAGGCCCAGGAGGGGAGCTGTTTTTT.

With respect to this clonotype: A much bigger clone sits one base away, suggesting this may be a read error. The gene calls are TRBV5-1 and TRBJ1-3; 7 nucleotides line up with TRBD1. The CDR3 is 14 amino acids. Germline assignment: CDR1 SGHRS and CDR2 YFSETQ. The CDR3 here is CASSFDRAGNTVYF. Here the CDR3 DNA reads TGCGCCAGCAGCTTCGACAGGGCTGGAAACACCGTATATTTT. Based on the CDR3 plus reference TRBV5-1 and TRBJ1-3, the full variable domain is KAGVTQTPRYLIKTRGQQVTLSCSPISGHRSVSWYQQTPGQGLQFLFEYFSETQRNKGNFPGRFSGRQFSNSRSEMNVSTLELGDSALYLCASSFDRAGNTVYFGEGSWLTVV.